A selection of T cell receptor beta chains follows, all from one sample in a study of regulatory T cells in long-lasting Graves disease. One entry per CDR3 protein, called by TCRdb with MiXCR from the multiplex PCR reads. The table has about 660,000 distinct CDR3 sequences, about 32% seen once. The sample consisted of peripheral blood mononuclear cells (PBMCs), taken when the disease was refractory, from a patient treated with antithyroid drugs. These receptor sequences come from a female donor with Graves disease. Both conserved end residues are part of each CDR3. The order of the fields is V gene, J gene, D gene, clone size, CDR3 protein, CDR3 DNA. D genes are given only for firm matches. Clone size appears in some rows only: once, few, many, or a class for an expanded clone.

V gene: TRBV9
J gene: TRBJ1-5
D gene: -
clone size: -
CDR3 protein: CASILLNQPQHF
CDR3 DNA: TGTGCCAGCATCTTACTCAATCAGCCCCAGCATTTT

V gene: TRBV10-3
J gene: TRBJ1-1
D gene: -
clone size: few
CDR3 protein: CAISEAATEAFF
CDR3 DNA: TGTGCCATCAGTGAAGCGGCAACTGAAGCTTTCTTT

V gene: TRBV6-1
J gene: TRBJ1-2
D gene: TRBD1
clone size: -
CDR3 protein: CASSTAGQPNYGYTF
CDR3 DNA: TGTGCCAGCAGTACAGCGGGACAGCCCAACTATGGCTACACCTTC

V gene: TRBV5-4
J gene: TRBJ1-2
D gene: -
clone size: -
CDR3 protein: CASSTWTAHGYTF
CDR3 DNA: TGTGCCAGCAGCACATGGACGGCCCATGGCTACACCTTC

V gene: TRBV29-1
J gene: TRBJ1-1
D gene: -
clone size: -
CDR3 protein: CSVEDGTVQEAFF
CDR3 DNA: TGCAGCGTTGAAGACGGGACCGTACAGGAAGCTTTCTTT

V gene: TRBV19
J gene: TRBJ1-4
D gene: TRBD1
clone size: few
CDR3 protein: CASSTTGTGEKLFF
CDR3 DNA: TGTGCCAGTAGTACCACCGGGACAGGCGAAAAACTGTTTTTT

V gene: TRBV20-1
J gene: TRBJ1-4
D gene: TRBD1
clone size: -
CDR3 protein: CSARGGEDRGAEKLFF
CDR3 DNA: TGCAGTGCTAGAGGGGGGGAGGACAGGGGGGCTGAAAAACTGTTTTTT

V gene: TRBV5-1
J gene: TRBJ2-5
D gene: -
clone size: once
CDR3 protein: CASSLVGQHQETQYF
CDR3 DNA: TGCGCCAGCAGCTTAGTAGGACAGCACCAAGAGACCCAGTACTTC

V gene: TRBV10-2
J gene: TRBJ1-6
D gene: -
clone size: -
CDR3 protein: CASSELILDSPLHF
CDR3 DNA: TGCGCCAGCAGTGAGTTGATCCTGGATTCACCCCTCCACTTT

V gene: TRBV13
J gene: TRBJ2-5
D gene: TRBD1
clone size: -
CDR3 protein: CASSHPTGVETQCF
CDR3 DNA: TGTGCCAGCAGCCACCCGACAGGGGTCGAGACCCAGTGCTTC

V gene: TRBV7-9
J gene: TRBJ1-1
D gene: -
clone size: -
CDR3 protein: CASSFPVGVNTEAFF
CDR3 DNA: TGTGCCAGCAGCTTTCCGGTCGGTGTGAACACTGAAGCTTTCTTT

V gene: TRBV3-1
J gene: TRBJ1-1
D gene: -
clone size: few
CDR3 protein: CASSRQDEAFF
CDR3 DNA: TGTGCCAGCAGTCGACAGGACGAAGCTTTCTTT

V gene: TRBV30
J gene: TRBJ1-2
D gene: -
clone size: few
CDR3 protein: CAWKDGYYGYTF
CDR3 DNA: TGTGCCTGGAAGGACGGATACTATGGCTACACCTTC

V gene: TRBV12-3/TRBV12-4
J gene: TRBJ1-5
D gene: -
clone size: many
CDR3 protein: CASSSTGGSQPQHF
CDR3 DNA: TGTGCCAGCAGTTCAACGGGGGGGAGTCAGCCCCAGCATTTT

V gene: TRBV5-1
J gene: TRBJ1-2
D gene: -
clone size: many
CDR3 protein: CASSKTANYGYTF
CDR3 DNA: TGCGCCAGCAGCAAGACAGCTAACTATGGCTACACCTTC

V gene: TRBV28
J gene: TRBJ1-6
D gene: -
clone size: -
CDR3 protein: CASSLWVDNSPLHF
CDR3 DNA: TGTGCCAGCAGTTTATGGGTCGATAATTCACCCCTCCACTTT

V gene: TRBV12-3/TRBV12-4
J gene: TRBJ2-7
D gene: -
clone size: many
CDR3 protein: CASRSGGQGYEQYF
CDR3 DNA: TGTGCCAGCAGGTCTGGGGGGCAGGGCTACGAGCAGTACTTC

V gene: TRBV5-5
J gene: TRBJ2-4
D gene: -
clone size: -
CDR3 protein: CASWTAGVKNIQYF
CDR3 DNA: TGTGCCAGCTGGACGGCAGGGGTCAAAAACATTCAGTACTTC

V gene: TRBV27
J gene: TRBJ2-7
D gene: -
clone size: -
CDR3 protein: CATKGVADSYEQYF
CDR3 DNA: TGTGCCACCAAGGGGGTAGCGGACTCCTACGAGCAGTACTTC

V gene: TRBV29-1
J gene: TRBJ2-7
D gene: -
clone size: -
CDR3 protein: CSVEAPGTYEQYF
CDR3 DNA: TGCAGCGTTGAAGCTCCGGGTACCTACGAGCAGTACTTC

V gene: TRBV19
J gene: TRBJ2-7
D gene: TRBD1
clone size: few
CDR3 protein: CASRVGTGEFEQYF
CDR3 DNA: TGTGCCAGCCGGGTCGGGACAGGGGAGTTCGAGCAGTACTTC

V gene: TRBV7-3
J gene: TRBJ1-5
D gene: -
clone size: -
CDR3 protein: CASSTAPKGSNQPQHF
CDR3 DNA: TGTGCCAGCAGCACGGCCCCGAAAGGTAGCAATCAGCCCCAGCATTTT

V gene: TRBV25-1
J gene: TRBJ1-1
D gene: -
clone size: -
CDR3 protein: CASKPNKTGHKNTEAFF
CDR3 DNA: TGTGCCAGCAAGCCAAATAAGACGGGACACAAGAACACTGAAGCTTTCTTT

V gene: TRBV12-3/TRBV12-4
J gene: TRBJ1-4
D gene: -
clone size: many
CDR3 protein: CASSLTGNEKLFF
CDR3 DNA: TGTGCCAGCAGCTTAACAGGGAACGAAAAACTGTTTTTT

V gene: TRBV7-6
J gene: TRBJ2-2
D gene: -
clone size: few
CDR3 protein: CASSIGAGSYGGELFF
CDR3 DNA: TGTGCCAGCAGCATAGGGGCAGGCTCTTATGGCGGGGAGCTGTTTTTT

V gene: TRBV5-5
J gene: TRBJ2-3
D gene: TRBD2
clone size: few
CDR3 protein: CASSTPGLAIDTQYF
CDR3 DNA: TGTGCCAGCAGCACCCCGGGACTAGCTATAGATACGCAGTATTTT

V gene: TRBV18
J gene: TRBJ2-5
D gene: -
clone size: few
CDR3 protein: CASSPSLQETQYF
CDR3 DNA: TGTGCCAGCTCACCTAGCCTCCAGGAGACCCAGTACTTC